These 16 T cell receptor beta chains were all obtained from the same sample, sequenced in a study of blood T cell repertoires in COVID-19. The method was immunoSEQ multiplex PCR; TCRdb's version includes in-frame clones alone and lacks a portion of them. The table records around 70,000 clones, 60% to 80% of them present only once. The sample was peripheral blood. The receptors were sampled from a human donor in a cohort sampled during active COVID-19.

This chain uses TRBV6-2 or TRBV6-3 with TRBJ1-5; 9 positions agree with TRBD1. Per germline, CDR1 MNHEY and CDR2 SVGEGT. The CDR3 loop spans 14 amino acids. V shed 5 bases, J shed 7 bases, and the junction held 6 bases outside the gene matches. In DNA form, the CDR3 reads TGTGCCAGCAGTGGACAGGGGTGGGACCAGCCCCAGCATTTT. It yields the protein CASSGQGWDQPQHF.

This chain links TRBV11-3 with TRBJ1-4, with 10 bases lining up with TRBD1. V shed 4 bases, J shed 8 bases, and the junction held 4 bases outside the gene matches. CDR1 is SGHNT and CDR2 is YENEEA in the germline V gene. The CDR3 is 14 amino acids. Here the CDR3 reads CASSSRTGGEKLFF. The CDR3 nucleotides read TGTGCCAGCAGCTCGCGGACAGGGGGAGAAAAACTGTTTTTT. Drawing the rest from reference TRBV11-3 and TRBJ1-4, the complete variable domain is EAGVVQSPRYKIIEKKQPVAFWCNPISGHNTLYWYLQNLGQGPELLIRYENEEAVDDSQLPKDRFSAERLKGVDSTLKIQPAELGDSAVYLCASSSRTGGEKLFFGSGTQLSVL.

The V gene is TRBV7-2, the J gene TRBJ2-7; 10 nucleotides align to TRBD1. The CDR3 has 15 amino acids. Germline CDR1 reads SGHTA; CDR2 reads FQGNSA. The V gene end was trimmed by 4 bases and the J gene end by 7 bases; junction bases not matched to a gene: 10. In DNA, the CDR3 is TGTGCCAGCAGCTCCGGAGGGACAGGGGATGGAGAGCAGTACTTC. Protein product: CASSSGGTGDGEQYF.

The rearrangement links TRBV7-2 to TRBJ1-2; TRBD1 aligns across 7 bases. Germline values: CDR1 SGHTA, CDR2 FQGNSA. After removal of 1 base from V and 4 bases from J, the junction contained 6 bases not matched to a gene. The CDR3 spans 15 residues. The DNA of the CDR3 is TGTGCCAGCAGCTTAGAACGGACAGGAAGCTATGGCTACACCTTC. Protein sequence: CASSLERTGSYGYTF.

The gene calls are TRBV30 and TRBJ2-2; the match to TRBD1 covers 12 bases. Germline CDR1 is GTSNPN and CDR2 is SVGIG (reference sequence). The CDR3 length is 15 residues. Unmatched junction bases numbered 10, after V lost 8 bases and J lost 6 bases. This CDR3 reads CALAGDRGPAGELFF. The CDR3 bases are TGTGCCCTCGCCGGGGACAGGGGGCCCGCCGGGGAGCTGTTTTTT.

V is TRBV6-5 and J is TRBJ1-1, with 8 bases matching TRBD1. The J segment lost 1 base and the V segment lost 6 bases, leaving 4 bases of the junction unmatched. This CDR3 has 14 residues. Germline V gene sequence: CDR1 MNHEY, CDR2 SVGAGI. The CDR3 protein is CASRLGQANTEAFF. DNA for the CDR3: TGTGCCAGCAGGCTGGGACAGGCGAACACTGAAGCTTTCTTT.

The J gene is TRBJ1-4, the V gene TRBV19; the D gene is possibly TRBD1 (5 bases). The germline V gene has CDR1 LNHDA and CDR2 SQIVND (reference sequence). The V end was cut by 7 bases, the J end by 5 bases, with 17 bases between. The CDR3 extends over 15 amino acids. CDR3 DNA sequence: TGTGCCAGTAAGGGCAGGCAGGGAGGAAATGAAAAACTGTTTTTT. Translating gives CASKGRQGGNEKLFF.

The chain is built from TRBV7-8 and TRBJ2-7, with D uncertain. The CDR3 runs 14 residues. Germline CDR1 is SGHVS and CDR2 is FQNEAQ. V shed 1 base and J shed 12 bases, with 19 bases lying between them. The CDR3 region has the DNA TGTGCCAGCAGCTTAGTTGAGGCTGCCAAGGTTTCGTACTTC. Amino acid sequence: CASSLVEAAKVSYF.

The rearrangement joins TRBV30 to TRBJ1-5, with D maybe TRBD1 (5 bases). The germline V and J ends were trimmed by 3 bases and 3 bases, with 12 bases remaining between them. CDR3 length: 14 amino acids. CDR1 and CDR2 from the germline V gene are GTSNPN and SVGIG (reference sequence). CDR3 nucleotide sequence: TGTGCCTGGAGAAATGCAGGGTTCAATCAGCCCCAGCATTTT. This sequence encodes CAWRNAGFNQPQHF.

This sequence joins TRBV5-1 and TRBJ1-6, with 8 bases lining up with TRBD1. This CDR3 has 14 residues. The trim removed 5 bases at V and 7 bases at J, leaving 5 bases unmatched. The V gene's germline CDR1 is SGHRS and CDR2 YFSETQ. CDR3 DNA: TGCGCCAGCAGGTCGGGACAGGAGAATTCACCCCTCCACTTT. As protein: CASRSGQENSPLHF. The full variable domain, in which reference TRBV5-1 and TRBJ1-6 provide the parts outside the CDR3, is KAGVTQTPRYLIKTRGQQVTLSCSPISGHRSVSWYQQTPGQGLQFLFEYFSETQRNKGNFPGRFSGRQFSNSRSEMNVSTLELGDSALYLCASRSGQENSPLHFGNGTRLTVT.

V gene TRBV5-8 combines with J gene TRBJ1-2; no clear D. This CDR3 is 12 amino acids long. Germline V gene lookup returns CDR1 SGHTS and CDR2 YDEGEE. Trimming left V 6 bases short and J 7 bases short, with 13 bases between. In DNA, the CDR3 is TGTGCCAGCACGGTGTGGAGAGGTGGCTACACCTTC. This gives the protein CASTVWRGGYTF.

This clone was seen a few times. The chain combines TRBV27 with TRBJ2-1, with 7 bases fitting TRBD1. V gave up 4 bases and J gave up 0 bases; unmatched junction bases: 6. Germline-derived CDR1 and CDR2 are MNHEY and SMNVEV (reference sequence). The CDR3 extends over 16 amino acids. CDR3 protein: CASSSQTGSSYNEQFF. The CDR3 nucleotides are TGTGCCAGCAGTTCCCAGACAGGGAGCTCCTACAATGAGCAGTTCTTC.

The V call is TRBV5-6, the J call TRBJ2-7, with 10 bases matching TRBD1. Germline trimming cut 4 bases from V and 2 bases from J; bases unmatched to any gene: 3. The CDR3 is 14 residues long. Germline CDR1 and CDR2: SGHDT and YYEEEE. The CDR3 DNA is TGTGCCAGCAGCGGACAGGGGGACGCCTACGAGCAGTACGTC. Translating it yields CASSGQGDAYEQYV.

The CDR3 nucleotides are TGCGCCAGCAGCACAGGGGGGGCCACAGATACGCAGTATTTT. Encoded protein: CASSTGGATDTQYF. The chain employs TRBV4-1 and TRBJ2-3, with D possibly being TRBD1 (8 bases). The CDR3 consists of 14 residues. The germline V and J ends were trimmed by 5 bases and 2 bases, with 11 bases remaining between them. In germline, CDR1 is MGHRA, CDR2 YSYEKL.

Only one count was recorded for this clone. This chain connects TRBV7-2 to TRBJ2-4, with 7 bases fitting TRBD2. Germline V gives CDR1 SGHTA, CDR2 FQGNSA. This CDR3 has 14 amino acids. V was clipped by 1 base and J by 5 bases; unmatched bases: 2. CDR3 coding DNA: TGTGCCAGCAGCTTAGGGGGGGGTCAAAACATTCAGTACTTC. Translated, it gives CASSLGGGQNIQYF.

This rearrangement joins TRBV6-5 to TRBJ1-1; 8 bases are shared with TRBD1. Per the germline V gene, CDR1 is MNHEY and CDR2 is SVGAGI. The J segment lost 2 bases and the V segment lost 5 bases, leaving 4 bases of the junction unmatched. The CDR3 has 14 amino acids. The CDR3 sequence is CASSLTGVNTEAFF. DNA for the CDR3: TGTGCCAGCAGTCTGACAGGGGTTAACACTGAAGCTTTCTTT.